These 15 T cell receptor beta chains originate from one sample sequenced in a study of T cells in Graves' hyperthyroidism and ophthalmopathy. Researchers amplified the TCR beta CDR3 regions from RNA transcripts. TCR CDR3 regions were first amplified by RT-PCR with HTBI primers. One entry per CDR3 protein results from TCRdb running MiXCR on the multiplex PCR reads. The table includes around 420,000 distinct CDR3 sequences, around 16% detected once. Sequences were obtained from blood. The source is a young woman with Graves' hyperthyroidism.

The chain recombines TRBV10-2 with TRBJ2-1, with a weak D call TRBD2 (6 bases). Deletions cut 2 bases from V and 1 base from J, with 9 bases between. Germline loops: CDR1 WSHSY, CDR2 SAAADI. The CDR3 spans 15 residues. The CDR3 region has the DNA TGCGCCAGCAGTGAGCGGGAGCAGTCCTACAATGAGCAGTTCTTC. Amino acid sequence: CASSEREQSYNEQFF.

This clonotype occurred a few times. Just one base apart from a much larger clone, this may be a read error. The V and J genes are TRBV7-2 and TRBJ2-1; D is unclear. In germline, CDR1 is SGHTA, CDR2 FQGNSA. The CDR3 consists of 14 residues. The CDR3 loop is CAGSFHQTATEQFF. In DNA, the CDR3 is TGTGCCGGCAGCTTTCATCAAACGGCCACTGAGCAGTTCTTC.

This clonotype was found once. This rearrangement joins TRBV4-1 to TRBJ2-2; D gene unclear. Germline assignment: CDR1 MGHRA and CDR2 YSYEKL. V lost 0 bases and J 0 bases, leaving 8 bases between the germline ends. The CDR3 is 16 residues long. This CDR3 reads CASSQESKPNTGELFF. The CDR3 nucleotides read TGCGCCAGCAGCCAAGAAAGTAAACCGAACACCGGGGAGCTGTTTTTT.

This clonotype showed up just once. The rearrangement links TRBV7-9 to TRBJ2-7; 14 nucleotides agree with TRBD2. Germline V CDR1 and CDR2: SEHNR, FQNEAQ (reference sequence). V gave up 4 bases and J gave up 0 bases; unmatched junction bases: 5. This CDR3 has 17 residues. CDR3: CASSSGTSGGFSYEQYF. The CDR3, as DNA: TGTGCCAGCAGCTCCGGGACTAGCGGGGGCTTCTCCTACGAGCAGTACTTC.

V gene TRBV28 combines with J gene TRBJ1-6; D possibly corresponds to TRBD1 (6 bases). CDR3 length equals 17 residues. In germline, CDR1 is MDHEN, CDR2 SYDVKM. Trimming removed 6 bases from V and 0 bases from J, with 15 bases in between. In nucleotides, the CDR3 is TGTGCCAGCAGGCCGGGACACCGGAGCTCCTATAATTCACCCCTCCACTTT. It translates to CASRPGHRSSYNSPLHF.

This sequence joins TRBV9 and TRBJ2-4; a possible D gene is TRBD1 (6 bases). V lost 4 bases and J 0 bases, leaving 23 bases between the germline ends. Germline CDR1 SGDLS, CDR2 YYNGEE. The CDR3 runs to 19 residues. The CDR3 region is CASSPPPGDRPLAKNIQYF. In DNA form, the CDR3 reads TGTGCCAGCAGCCCGCCCCCAGGGGACCGACCCCTAGCCAAAAACATTCAGTACTTC.

This clonotype appeared a few times. V and J are TRBV20-1 and TRBJ2-1, with TRBD2 matching over 10 bases. CDR1 is DFQATT and CDR2 is SNEGSKA in the germline V gene (reference sequence). V dropped 1 base and J dropped 2; count of bases not matched to a gene: 11. The CDR3 length is 18 residues. Here the CDR3 reads CSARVFSGGATPYNEQFF. The CDR3 bases are TGCAGTGCTAGAGTTTTCAGCGGGGGGGCCACGCCCTACAATGAGCAGTTCTTC.

This clonotype was counted at least ten times. The chain couples TRBV6-1 to TRBJ1-6, with D possibly TRBD1 on 5 matching bases. This CDR3 is 13 amino acids long. Germline V gene data show CDR1 as MNHNS and CDR2 as SASEGT. V lost 6 bases to trimming and J lost 9 bases, with 12 bases between them. In DNA, the CDR3 is TGTGCCAGCAGGACTGCAGGGTCTTCACCCCTCCACTTT. This translates into CASRTAGSSPLHF.

This clonotype has at least ten counts. The chain couples TRBV4-1 to TRBJ1-1; TRBD1 might be the D (5 bases). Germline CDR1 reads MGHRA; CDR2 reads YSYEKL. Trimming took 1 base from V and 5 from J, leaving 17 bases between them. The CDR3 is 16 residues long. The DNA of the CDR3 is TGCGCCAGCAGCCAAGCACGAAACGGAAGGGGAACTGAAGCTTTCTTT. Its translation is CASSQARNGRGTEAFF.

A remark on this clonotype: A much bigger clone sits one base away, suggesting this may be a read error. The rearrangement links TRBV4-3 to TRBJ2-7; 8 bases line up with TRBD1. J lost 4 bases, V lost 7 bases, and 6 bases had no gene match. CDR1 is LGHNA, CDR2 YSLEER, per germline. This CDR3 is built from 13 residues. The CDR3 is CASNQGANYEQYF. DNA of the CDR3: TGCGCCAGCAACCAGGGGGCTAATTACGAGCAGTACTTC.

This clonotype was seen at least ten times. The CDR3 nucleotides are TGTGCCAGCCTTCAGGGCGGCCTCAGCGAACTGTTTTTT. Amino acid sequence: CASLQGGLSELFF. This chain connects TRBV6-1 to TRBJ1-4; tentative D call: TRBD1 (5 bases). The CDR3 has 13 amino acids. Germline V lookup: CDR1 MNHNS, CDR2 SASEGT. Trimming cost V 8 bases and J 12 bases, with 19 bases left between them.

In this sample, this clonotype turned up many times. The CDR3 region is CASSVRESYNSPLHF. The CDR3 nucleotides are TGTGCCAGCAGTGTAAGAGAATCCTATAATTCACCCCTCCACTTT. The chain employs TRBV2 and TRBJ1-6; no clear D gene. The CDR3 length is 15 residues. V was shortened by 4 bases and J by 1 base, with 8 bases between the two germline ends. Germline V gene lookup returns CDR1 SNHLY and CDR2 FYNNEI.

CDR3 residues: CASSSLRAGTNTGELFF. The CDR3 DNA sequence: TGTGCCAGCAGCTCCTTAAGGGCAGGCACAAACACCGGGGAGCTGTTTTTT. This chain connects TRBV27 to TRBJ2-2; D gene uncertain. This CDR3 region has 17 residues. The V end was cut by 6 bases, the J end by 2 bases, with 19 bases between. Germline V gene data show CDR1 as MNHEY and CDR2 as SMNVEV (reference sequence).

This clonotype has only a few counts. V usage is TRBV5-8 and J usage is TRBJ2-3; 7 nucleotides agree with TRBD2. V gave up 0 bases and J gave up 2 bases; unmatched junction bases: 6. The CDR3 runs 16 residues. Germline V gives CDR1 SGHTS, CDR2 YDEGEE. The CDR3 sequence: CASSLAAGVNTDTQYF. In nucleotides, the CDR3 is TGTGCCAGCAGCTTGGCGGCGGGGGTTAACACAGATACGCAGTATTTT.

This clonotype showed up many times. V and J are TRBV11-3 and TRBJ1-1, with D perhaps TRBD1 (6 bases). Germline CDR1 is SGHNT and CDR2 is YENEEA. The CDR3 is 15 amino acids. V lost 0 bases, J lost 4 bases, and 12 bases lay in between. The chain's CDR3 is CASSLDLSGATEAFF. The DNA for the CDR3 is TGTGCCAGCAGCTTAGATTTATCGGGGGCCACTGAAGCTTTCTTT. Filled out from reference TRBV11-3 and TRBJ1-1, the complete variable domain reads EAGVVQSPRYKIIEKKQPVAFWCNPISGHNTLYWYLQNLGQGPELLIRYENEEAVDDSQLPKDRFSAERLKGVDSTLKIQPAELGDSAVYLCASSLDLSGATEAFFGQGTRLTVV.